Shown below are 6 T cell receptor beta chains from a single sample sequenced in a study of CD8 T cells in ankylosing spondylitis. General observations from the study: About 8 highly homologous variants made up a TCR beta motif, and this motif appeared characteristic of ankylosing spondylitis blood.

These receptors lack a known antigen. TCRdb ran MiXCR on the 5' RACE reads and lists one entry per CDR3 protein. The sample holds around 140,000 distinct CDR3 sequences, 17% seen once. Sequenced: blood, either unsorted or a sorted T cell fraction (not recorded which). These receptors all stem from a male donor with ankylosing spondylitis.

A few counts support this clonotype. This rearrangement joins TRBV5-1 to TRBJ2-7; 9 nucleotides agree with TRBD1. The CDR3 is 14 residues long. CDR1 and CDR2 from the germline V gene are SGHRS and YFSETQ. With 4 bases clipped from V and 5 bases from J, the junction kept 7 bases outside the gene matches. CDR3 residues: CASSRTGVLNEQYF. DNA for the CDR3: TGCGCCAGCAGCCGGACAGGGGTTCTCAACGAGCAGTACTTC.

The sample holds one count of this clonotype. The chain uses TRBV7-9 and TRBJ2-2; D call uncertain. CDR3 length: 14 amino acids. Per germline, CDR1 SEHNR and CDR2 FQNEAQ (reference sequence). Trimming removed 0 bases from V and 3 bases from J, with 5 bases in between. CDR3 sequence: CASSLAPDTGELFF. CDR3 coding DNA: TGTGCCAGCAGCTTAGCGCCCGACACCGGGGAGCTGTTTTTT.

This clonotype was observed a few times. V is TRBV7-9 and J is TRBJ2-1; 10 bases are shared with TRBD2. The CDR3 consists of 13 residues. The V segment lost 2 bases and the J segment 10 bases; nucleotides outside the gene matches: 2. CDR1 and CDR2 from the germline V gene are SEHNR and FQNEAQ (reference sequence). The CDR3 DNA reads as TGTGCCAGCAGCTTACAACTAGCGGGAGAGCAGTTCTTC. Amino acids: CASSLQLAGEQFF.

CDR3 nucleotides: TGTGCCAGCAGTGAAAGGCCTAGCGCGTACAATGAGCAGTTCTTC. Encoded protein: CASSERPSAYNEQFF. This chain links TRBV2 with TRBJ2-1, with a tentative D call TRBD2 (6 bases). V lost 2 bases and J lost 4, with 12 bases in between. This CDR3 has 15 residues. Germline V gene data show CDR1 as SNHLY and CDR2 as FYNNEI.

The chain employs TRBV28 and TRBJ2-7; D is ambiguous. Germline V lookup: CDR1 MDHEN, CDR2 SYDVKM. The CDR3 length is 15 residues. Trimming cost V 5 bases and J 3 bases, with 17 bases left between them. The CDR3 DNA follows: TGTGCCAGCAGTCCCCATACTGGGCCGGTCTACGAGCAGTACTTC. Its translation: CASSPHTGPVYEQYF.

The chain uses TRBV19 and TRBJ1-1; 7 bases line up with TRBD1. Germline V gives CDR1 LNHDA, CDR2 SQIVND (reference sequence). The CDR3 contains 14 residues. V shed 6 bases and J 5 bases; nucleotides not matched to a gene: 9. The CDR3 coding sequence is TGTGCCAGTAGGTTCACAGGGGAAGGGACTGAAGCTTTCTTT. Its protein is CASRFTGEGTEAFF.